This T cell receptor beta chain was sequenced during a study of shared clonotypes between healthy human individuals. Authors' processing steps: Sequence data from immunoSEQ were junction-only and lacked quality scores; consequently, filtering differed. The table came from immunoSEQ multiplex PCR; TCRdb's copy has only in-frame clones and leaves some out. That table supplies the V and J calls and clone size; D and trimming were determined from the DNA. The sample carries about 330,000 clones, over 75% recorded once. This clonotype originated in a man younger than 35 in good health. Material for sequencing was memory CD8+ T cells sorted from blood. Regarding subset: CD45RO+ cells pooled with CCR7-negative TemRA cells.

The chain's CDR3 is CASSPTGLYGYTF. The CDR3 DNA reads TGTGCCAGCAGCCCAACTGGTCTCTATGGCTACACCTTC. The chain links TRBV27 to TRBJ1-2; D gene uncertain. The V end lost 6 bases, the J end lost 4 bases, and 12 bases lay between the germline ends. The germline gives CDR1 MNHEY, CDR2 SMNVEV (reference sequence). This CDR3 has 13 residues.